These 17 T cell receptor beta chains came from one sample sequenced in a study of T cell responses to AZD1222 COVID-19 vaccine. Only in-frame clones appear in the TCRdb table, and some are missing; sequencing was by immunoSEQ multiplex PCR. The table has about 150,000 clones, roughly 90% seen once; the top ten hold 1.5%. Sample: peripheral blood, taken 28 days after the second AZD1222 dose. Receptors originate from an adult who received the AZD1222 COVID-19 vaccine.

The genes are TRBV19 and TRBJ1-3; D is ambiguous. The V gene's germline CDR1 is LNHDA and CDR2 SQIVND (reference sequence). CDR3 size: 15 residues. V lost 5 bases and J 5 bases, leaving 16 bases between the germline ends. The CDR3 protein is CASSWFRLNRNTIYF. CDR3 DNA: TGTGCCAGTAGTTGGTTCCGGCTGAATAGAAACACCATATATTTT.

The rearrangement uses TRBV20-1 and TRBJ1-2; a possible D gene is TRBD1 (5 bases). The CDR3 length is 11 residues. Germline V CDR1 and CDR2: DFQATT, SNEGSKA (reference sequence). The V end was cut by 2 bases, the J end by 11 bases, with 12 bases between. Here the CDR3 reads CSARSGPTYTF. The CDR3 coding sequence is TGCAGTGCTAGATCGGGACCCACTTACACCTTC.

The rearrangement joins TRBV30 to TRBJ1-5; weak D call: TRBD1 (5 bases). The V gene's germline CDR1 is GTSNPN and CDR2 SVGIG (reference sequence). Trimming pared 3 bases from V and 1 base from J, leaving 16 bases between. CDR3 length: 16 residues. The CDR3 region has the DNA TGTGCCTGGAGAGATTCTAAGGGGTCGAGCAATCAGCCCCAGCATTTT. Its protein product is CAWRDSKGSSNQPQHF. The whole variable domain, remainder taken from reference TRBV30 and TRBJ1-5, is SQTIHQWPATLVQPVGSPLSLECTVEGTSNPNLYWYRQAAGRGLQLLFYSVGIGQISSEVPQNLSASRPQDRQFILSSKKLLLSDSGFYLCAWRDSKGSSNQPQHFGDGTRLSIL.

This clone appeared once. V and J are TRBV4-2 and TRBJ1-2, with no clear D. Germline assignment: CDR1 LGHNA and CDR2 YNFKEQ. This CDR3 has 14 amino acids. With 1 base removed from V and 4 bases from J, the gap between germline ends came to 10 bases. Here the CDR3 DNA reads TGTGCCAGCAGCCAAGTTAACATCCTCTATGGCTACACCTTC. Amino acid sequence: CASSQVNILYGYTF.

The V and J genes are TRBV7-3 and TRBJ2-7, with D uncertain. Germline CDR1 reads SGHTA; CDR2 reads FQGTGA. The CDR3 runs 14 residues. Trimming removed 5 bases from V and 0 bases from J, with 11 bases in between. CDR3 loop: CASSPTPASYEQYF. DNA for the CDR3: TGTGCCAGCAGCCCGACCCCAGCCTCCTACGAGCAGTACTTC.

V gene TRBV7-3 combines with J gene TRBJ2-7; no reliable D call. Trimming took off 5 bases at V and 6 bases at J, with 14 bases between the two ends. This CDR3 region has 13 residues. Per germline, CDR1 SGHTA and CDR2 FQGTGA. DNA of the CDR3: TGTGCCAGCAGCGCTGGGTCCAAAGGCGAGCAGTACTTC. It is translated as CASSAGSKGEQYF.

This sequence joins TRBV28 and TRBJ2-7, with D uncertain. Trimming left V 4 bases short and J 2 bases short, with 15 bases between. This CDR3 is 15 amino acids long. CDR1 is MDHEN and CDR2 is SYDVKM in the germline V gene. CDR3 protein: CASSSGRFGTYEQYF. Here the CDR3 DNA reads TGTGCCAGCAGTTCCGGTCGGTTTGGAACCTACGAGCAGTACTTC.

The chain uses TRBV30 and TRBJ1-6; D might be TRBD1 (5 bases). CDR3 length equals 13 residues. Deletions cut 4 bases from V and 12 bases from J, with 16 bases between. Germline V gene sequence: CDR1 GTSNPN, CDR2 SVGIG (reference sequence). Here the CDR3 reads CAWIPAGSRPLHF. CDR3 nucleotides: TGTGCCTGGATCCCTGCAGGGTCGAGACCCCTCCACTTT.

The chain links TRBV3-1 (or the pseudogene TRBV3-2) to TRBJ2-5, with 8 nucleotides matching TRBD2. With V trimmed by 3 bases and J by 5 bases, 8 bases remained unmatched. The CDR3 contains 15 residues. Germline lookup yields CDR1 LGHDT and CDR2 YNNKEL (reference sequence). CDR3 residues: CASSHPRGEGETQYF. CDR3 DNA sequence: TGTGCCAGCAGCCACCCGCGGGGGGAAGGTGAGACCCAGTACTTC.

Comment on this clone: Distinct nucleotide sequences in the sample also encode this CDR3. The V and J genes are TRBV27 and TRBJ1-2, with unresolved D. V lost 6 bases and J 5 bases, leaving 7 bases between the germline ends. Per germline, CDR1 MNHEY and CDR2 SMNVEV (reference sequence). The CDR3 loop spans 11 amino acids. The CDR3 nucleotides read TGTGCCAGCAGCCCTGGTTATGGCTACACCTTC. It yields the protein CASSPGYGYTF.

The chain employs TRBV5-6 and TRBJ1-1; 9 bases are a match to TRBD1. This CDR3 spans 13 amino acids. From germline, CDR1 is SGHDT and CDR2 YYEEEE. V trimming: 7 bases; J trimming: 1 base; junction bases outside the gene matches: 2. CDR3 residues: CASDRGGNTEAFF. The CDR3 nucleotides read TGTGCCAGCGACAGGGGGGGGAACACTGAAGCTTTCTTT.

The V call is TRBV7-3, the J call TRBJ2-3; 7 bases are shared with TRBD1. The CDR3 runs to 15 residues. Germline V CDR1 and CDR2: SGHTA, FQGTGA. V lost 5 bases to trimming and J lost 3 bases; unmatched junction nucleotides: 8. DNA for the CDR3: TGTGCCAGCAGCCCACAGGGGTGGGGTACAGATACGCAGTATTTT. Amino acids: CASSPQGWGTDTQYF.

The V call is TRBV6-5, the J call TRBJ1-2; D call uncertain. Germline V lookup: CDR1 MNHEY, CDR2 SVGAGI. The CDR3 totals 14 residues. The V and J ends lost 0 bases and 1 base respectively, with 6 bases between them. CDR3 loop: CASSYSKGNYGYTF. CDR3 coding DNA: TGTGCCAGCAGTTACTCAAAGGGTAACTATGGCTACACCTTC.

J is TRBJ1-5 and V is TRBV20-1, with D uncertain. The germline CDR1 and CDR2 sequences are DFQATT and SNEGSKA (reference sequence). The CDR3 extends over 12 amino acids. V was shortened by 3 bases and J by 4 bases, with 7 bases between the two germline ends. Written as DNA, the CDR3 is TGCAGTGCTAGTCTAGGGAATCAGCCCCAGCATTTT. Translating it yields CSASLGNQPQHF.

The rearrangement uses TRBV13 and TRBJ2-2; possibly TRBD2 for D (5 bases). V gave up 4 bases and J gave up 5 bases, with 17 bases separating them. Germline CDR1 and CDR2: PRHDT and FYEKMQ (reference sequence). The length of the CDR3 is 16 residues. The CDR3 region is CASSYEPGSKTGELFF. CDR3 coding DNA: TGTGCCAGCAGCTACGAACCGGGATCTAAAACCGGGGAGCTGTTTTTT. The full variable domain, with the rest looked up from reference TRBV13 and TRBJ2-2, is AAGVIQSPRHLIKEKRETATLKCYPIPRHDTVYWYQQGPGQDPQFLISFYEKMQSDKGSIPDRFSAQQFSDYHSELNMSSLELGDSALYFCASSYEPGSKTGELFFGEGSRLTVL.

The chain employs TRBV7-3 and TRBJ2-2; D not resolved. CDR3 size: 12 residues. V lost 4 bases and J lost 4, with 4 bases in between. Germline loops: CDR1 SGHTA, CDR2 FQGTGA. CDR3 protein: CASSYGTGELFF. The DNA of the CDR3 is TGTGCCAGCAGCTATGGCACCGGGGAGCTGTTTTTT.

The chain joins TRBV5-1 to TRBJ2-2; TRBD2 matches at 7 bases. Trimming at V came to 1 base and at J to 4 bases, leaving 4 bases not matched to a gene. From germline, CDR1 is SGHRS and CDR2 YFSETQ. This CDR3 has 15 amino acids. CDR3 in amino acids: CASSLSSGVTGELFF. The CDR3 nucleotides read TGCGCCAGCAGCTTGTCTAGCGGAGTCACCGGGGAGCTGTTTTTT.